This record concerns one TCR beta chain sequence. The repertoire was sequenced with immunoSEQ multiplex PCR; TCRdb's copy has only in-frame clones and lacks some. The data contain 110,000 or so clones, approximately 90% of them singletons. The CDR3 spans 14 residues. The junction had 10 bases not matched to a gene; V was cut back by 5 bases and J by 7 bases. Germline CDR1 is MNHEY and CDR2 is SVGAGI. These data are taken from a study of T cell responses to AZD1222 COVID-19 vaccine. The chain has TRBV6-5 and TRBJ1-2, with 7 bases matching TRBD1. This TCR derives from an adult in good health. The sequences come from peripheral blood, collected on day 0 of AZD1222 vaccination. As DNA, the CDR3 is TGTGCCAGCAGTCCTACAGGGGCGCGCGGTGGCTACACCTTC. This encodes CASSPTGARGGYTF.